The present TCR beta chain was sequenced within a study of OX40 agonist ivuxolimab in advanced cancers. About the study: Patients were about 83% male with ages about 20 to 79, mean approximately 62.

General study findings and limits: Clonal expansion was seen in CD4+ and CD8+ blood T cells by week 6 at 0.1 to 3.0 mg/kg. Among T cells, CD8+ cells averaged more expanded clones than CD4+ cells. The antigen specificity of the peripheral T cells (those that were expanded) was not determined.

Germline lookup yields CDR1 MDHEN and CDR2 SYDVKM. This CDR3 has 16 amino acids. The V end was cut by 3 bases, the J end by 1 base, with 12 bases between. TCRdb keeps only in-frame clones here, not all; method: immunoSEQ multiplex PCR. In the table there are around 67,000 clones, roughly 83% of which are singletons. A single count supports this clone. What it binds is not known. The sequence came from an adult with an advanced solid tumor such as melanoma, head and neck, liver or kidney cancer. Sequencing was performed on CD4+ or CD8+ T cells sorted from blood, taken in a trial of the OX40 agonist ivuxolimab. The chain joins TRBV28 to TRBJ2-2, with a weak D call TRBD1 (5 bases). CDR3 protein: CASSFGRVGNTGELFF. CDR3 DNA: TGTGCCAGCAGTTTCGGCAGGGTGGGGAACACCGGGGAGCTGTTTTTT.